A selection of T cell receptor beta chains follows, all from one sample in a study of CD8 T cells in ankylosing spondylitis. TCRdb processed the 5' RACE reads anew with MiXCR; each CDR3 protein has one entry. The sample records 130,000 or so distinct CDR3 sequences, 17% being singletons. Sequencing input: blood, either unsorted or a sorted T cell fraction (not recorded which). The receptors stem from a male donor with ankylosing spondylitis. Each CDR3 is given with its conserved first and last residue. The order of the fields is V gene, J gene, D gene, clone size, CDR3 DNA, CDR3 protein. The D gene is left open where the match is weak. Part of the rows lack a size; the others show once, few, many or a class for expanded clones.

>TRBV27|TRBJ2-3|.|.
TGTGCCAGCAGTTCCCCTTCTAGTTCAGATACGCAGTATTTT
CASSSPSSSDTQYF
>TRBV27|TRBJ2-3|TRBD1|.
TGTGCCAGCAGCCTATCCGGGACAGTGGGGCCAGATACGCAGTATTTT
CASSLSGTVGPDTQYF
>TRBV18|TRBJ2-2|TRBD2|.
TGTGCCAGCTCACCACGAAATAGCGGGAGAACCACCGGGGAGCTGTTTTTT
CASSPRNSGRTTGELFF
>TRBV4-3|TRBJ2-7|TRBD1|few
TGCGCCAGCAGCCCGAATATCGGGACAGGGGCCTACGAGCAGTACTTC
CASSPNIGTGAYEQYF
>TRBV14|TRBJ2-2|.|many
TGTGCCAGCAGCCAAGATACCACCCGGGCATACGGGGAGCTGTTTTTT
CASSQDTTRAYGELFF
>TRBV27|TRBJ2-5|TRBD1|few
TGTGCCAGCAGCAACAGGGGTCCAGAGACCCAGTACTTC
CASSNRGPETQYF
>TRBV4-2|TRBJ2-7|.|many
TGTGCCAGCAGCCAAGATCCCGGGAGCGCCTACGAGCAGTACTTC
CASSQDPGSAYEQYF
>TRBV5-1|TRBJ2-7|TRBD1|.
TGCGCCAGCAGCACGGCCGGGACAGGGGTCTCCTACGAGCAGTACTTC
CASSTAGTGVSYEQYF
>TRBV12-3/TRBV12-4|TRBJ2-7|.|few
TGTGCCAGCAGTTTTGGGGGCCCCCTCGAGCAGTACTTC
CASSFGGPLEQYF
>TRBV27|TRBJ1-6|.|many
TGTGCCAGCAGTTTATTCCCTGAAAATTCACCCCTCCACTTT
CASSLFPENSPLHF
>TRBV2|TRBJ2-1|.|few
TGTGCCAGCAGTGAAGACCCAAATCAGGGCCTAATCTTTCGAGAGCAGTTCTTC
CASSEDPNQGLIFREQFF
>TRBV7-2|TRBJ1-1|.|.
TGTGCCAGCAGCTTAGACCGGGGGGCCGACACTGAAGCTTTCTTT
CASSLDRGADTEAFF
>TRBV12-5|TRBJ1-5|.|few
TGTGCTAGTGGCCTGTCCCAGCCCCAGCATTTT
CASGLSQPQHF
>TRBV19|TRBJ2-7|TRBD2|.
TGTGCCAGTAGTATAGTGTCTAGCGGATTTTGGCAGCAGTACTTC
CASSIVSSGFWQQYF
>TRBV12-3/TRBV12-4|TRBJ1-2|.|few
TGTGCCAGCAGTTTAGGGGGTCAGGGTTATTATGGCTACACCTTC
CASSLGGQGYYGYTF
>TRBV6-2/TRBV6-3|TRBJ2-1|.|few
TGTGCCAGCAGTTACATACAGGCCTACAATGAGCAGTTCTTC
CASSYIQAYNEQFF
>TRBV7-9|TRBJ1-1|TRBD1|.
TGTGCCAGCAGCTCCGGGGACAGAGAAGCTTTCTTT
CASSSGDREAFF
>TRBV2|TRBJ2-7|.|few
TGTGCCAGCAGTGAAGTGGGGTCCGGGCGCTACGAGCAGTACTTC
CASSEVGSGRYEQYF
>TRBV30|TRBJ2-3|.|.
TGTGCCTGGAACCCTACCCCTCTGGTCGGGCTCACAGATACGCAGTATTTT
CAWNPTPLVGLTDTQYF
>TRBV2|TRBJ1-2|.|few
TGTGCCAGCAGTGGACAGCCAGCTAACTATGGCTACACCTTC
CASSGQPANYGYTF
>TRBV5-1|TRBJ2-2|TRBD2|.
TGCGCCAGCAGCTTGGCGTGGACTAGCGGGAGTAAAAAAACCGGGGAGCTGTTTTTT
CASSLAWTSGSKKTGELFF
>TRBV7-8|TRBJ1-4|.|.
TGTGCCAGCAGCTTGAACCTTGCCACCCTGGAAAAACTGTTTTTT
CASSLNLATLEKLFF
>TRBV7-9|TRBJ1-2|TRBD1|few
TGTGCCATACAAAAGGACAGGGCCGGACCGGGCTACACCTTC
CAIQKDRAGPGYTF
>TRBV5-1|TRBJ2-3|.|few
TGCGCCAGCAGCTTAGGTCCCCTCACAGATACGCAGTATTTT
CASSLGPLTDTQYF
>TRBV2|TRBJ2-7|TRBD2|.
TGTGCCAGCAGTGTTGAGCGGGGCGGGGACGAGCAGTACTTC
CASSVERGGDEQYF
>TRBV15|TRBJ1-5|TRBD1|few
TGTGCCACCAGCACCGGGACAGGGGTGAGCAATCAGCCCCAGCATTTT
CATSTGTGVSNQPQHF
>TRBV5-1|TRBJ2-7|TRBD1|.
TGCGCCAGCAGCTTAGATGGAGCAGGGGGCTACGAGCAGTACTTC
CASSLDGAGGYEQYF
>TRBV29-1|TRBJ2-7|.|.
TGCAGCGTTGAAGATCCAAGGCAGGGTGCCTACGAGCAGTACTTC
CSVEDPRQGAYEQYF
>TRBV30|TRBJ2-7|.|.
TGTGCCTGGGGGGGATCCTACGAGCAGTACTTC
CAWGGSYEQYF
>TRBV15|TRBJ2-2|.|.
TGTGCCACCGAGCAGGTGGGGGGAGTGAACACCGGGGAGCTGTTTTTT
CATEQVGGVNTGELFF
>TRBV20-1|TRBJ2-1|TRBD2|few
TGCAGTGCCCGCAAACTAGCGGGAGTGTTTGTTGAGCAGTTCTTC
CSARKLAGVFVEQFF
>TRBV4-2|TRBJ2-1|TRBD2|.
TGTGCCAGCAGCCAAGAAAGAGGGACTAGCGGGAGAGGGGATGAGCAGTTCTTC
CASSQERGTSGRGDEQFF
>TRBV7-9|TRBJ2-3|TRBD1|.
TGTGCCAGCAGCCCGAGGGACAGAAGCACAGATACGCAGTATTTT
CASSPRDRSTDTQYF
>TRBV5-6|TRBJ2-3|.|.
TGTGCCAGCAGCTTTCAAAGCCAGCCCACAGATACGCAGTATTTT
CASSFQSQPTDTQYF
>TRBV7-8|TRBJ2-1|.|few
TGTGCCAGCAGCTTACAGCCGGACTCTCAAAACGGGAATGAGCAGTTCTTC
CASSLQPDSQNGNEQFF
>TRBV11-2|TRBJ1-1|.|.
TGTGCCAGCAGCTTAGCTGGGGGACACACTGAAGCTTTCTTT
CASSLAGGHTEAFF
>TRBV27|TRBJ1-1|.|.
TGTGCCAGCAGTTTAGTGACGGCCGGGGGCACTGAAGCTTTCTTT
CASSLVTAGGTEAFF
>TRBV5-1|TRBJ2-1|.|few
TGCGCCAGCAGCCCCTGGACGCCGCTCTCCTACAATGAGCAGTTCTTC
CASSPWTPLSYNEQFF
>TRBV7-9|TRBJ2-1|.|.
TGTGCCAGCAGCCCTAGCGAATCCAATGAGCAGTTCTTC
CASSPSESNEQFF
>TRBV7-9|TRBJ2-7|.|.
TGTGCCAGCAGCTTAGTGACAGGTACGGACGAGCAGTACTTC
CASSLVTGTDEQYF
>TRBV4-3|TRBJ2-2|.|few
TGCGCCAGCAGCCAAGATGGGACAACGAACACCGGGGAGCTGTTTTTT
CASSQDGTTNTGELFF
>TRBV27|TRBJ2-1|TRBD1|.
TGTGCCAGCAGTTTGCTCCGGACAGGGGGCGACTACAATGAGCAGTTCTTC
CASSLLRTGGDYNEQFF
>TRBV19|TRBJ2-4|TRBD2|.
TGTGCCAGTAGAATCCGGACTAGCGGGAATGTGAACATTCAGTACTTC
CASRIRTSGNVNIQYF
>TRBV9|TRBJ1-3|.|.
TGTGCCAGCTCCCCCGAATGGGGCTCTGGAAACACCATATATTTT
CASSPEWGSGNTIYF
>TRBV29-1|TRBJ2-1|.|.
TGCAGCGTTGTAACAGAATACAATGAGCAGTTCTTC
CSVVTEYNEQFF
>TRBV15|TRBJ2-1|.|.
TGTGCCACCAGCAGAGCGATTAGCTCCTACAATGAGCAGTTCTTC
CATSRAISSYNEQFF
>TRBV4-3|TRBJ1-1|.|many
TGCGCCAGCACCCTAGGCCGGACAATGAACACTGAAGCTTTCTTT
CASTLGRTMNTEAFF
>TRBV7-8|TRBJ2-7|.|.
TGTGCCAGCAGCCCGGTGGCCGGGACGGGCTACGAGCAGTACTTC
CASSPVAGTGYEQYF
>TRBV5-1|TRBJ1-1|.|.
TGCGCCAGCGCCGGGACACTCGAATCCGAAGCTTTCTTT
CASAGTLESEAFF
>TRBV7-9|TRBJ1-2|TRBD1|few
TGTGCCAGTACAGGGGACTATGGCTACACCTTC
CASTGDYGYTF
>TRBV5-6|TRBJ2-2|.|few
TGTGCCAGCAGCTATGAATTGAACACCGGGGAGCTGTTTTTT
CASSYELNTGELFF
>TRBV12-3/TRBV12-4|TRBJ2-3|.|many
TGTGCCAGCAGTCCGACCGGGACAAACACAGATACGCAGTATTTT
CASSPTGTNTDTQYF
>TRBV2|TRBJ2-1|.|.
TGTGCCAGCAGTGAAGCGCTTTCGGGTGGCCCCTACAATGAGCAGTTCTTC
CASSEALSGGPYNEQFF
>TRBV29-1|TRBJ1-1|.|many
TGCAGCGTTGCAAGGGGCCCAGTTTTCGAAGCTTTCTTT
CSVARGPVFEAFF
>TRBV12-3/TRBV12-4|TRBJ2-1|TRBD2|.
TGTGCCAGCAGTCCGGCGCTAGCGGGAGGGACGAGCTCCTACAATGAGCAGTTCTTC
CASSPALAGGTSSYNEQFF
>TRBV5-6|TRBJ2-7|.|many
TGTGCCAGCAGATTCGGAGGCTACGAGCAGTACTTC
CASRFGGYEQYF
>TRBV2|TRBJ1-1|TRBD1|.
TGTGCCAGCAGGCGCAACGACAGGGATAACACTCAGAACACTGAAGCTTTCTTT
CASRRNDRDNTQNTEAFF
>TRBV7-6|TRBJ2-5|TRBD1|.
TGTGCCAGCAGCTCCCCCCTTTGGGACAGCCGCGGGGAGACCCAGTACTTC
CASSSPLWDSRGETQYF
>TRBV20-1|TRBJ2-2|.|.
TGCAGTGCTAGACCTTGGGGCACCGGGGAGCTGTTTTTT
CSARPWGTGELFF